What follows are 29 T cell receptor beta chains derived from one specimen sequenced in a study of T-cell memory formation after mild COVID-19. Using its own MiXCR run on the 5' RACE reads, TCRdb lists one record per CDR3 protein. The sample has about 260,000 distinct CDR3 sequences; about a sixth are singletons. The sequenced sample was PBMCs or a T cell subset sorted from them (not recorded which). The receptors were gathered from a man younger than 30 who had mild COVID-19 (a few samples of this study predate the infection). Cell type and time point are not known.

By share of the sample, this clonotype is medium-sized (0.01 to 0.1%). CDR3: CASRPGDSYEQYF. The CDR3 region has the DNA TGCGCCAGCAGGCCTGGGGACTCCTACGAGCAGTACTTC. This chain links TRBV10-2 with TRBJ2-7; no clear D gene. Germline values: CDR1 WSHSY, CDR2 SAAADI. Trimming removed 6 bases at V and 0 bases at J, with 9 bases between. This CDR3 contains 13 residues.

DNA of the CDR3: TGTGCCAGCAGGCAGGAGGGAAACACCGGGGAGCTGTTTTTT. Protein sequence: CASRQEGNTGELFF. The rearrangement joins TRBV11-2 to TRBJ2-2, with a tentative D call TRBD2 (6 bases). Germline V gene data show CDR1 as SGHAT and CDR2 as FQNNGV. With 6 bases removed from V and 2 bases from J, the gap between germline ends came to 10 bases. This CDR3 is 14 amino acids long.

This clonotype was seen a handful of times. The V and J genes are TRBV29-1 and TRBJ2-5, with a weak D call TRBD2 (6 bases). This CDR3 has 13 residues. The V and J ends lost 5 bases and 2 bases respectively, with 12 bases between them. Germline V CDR1 and CDR2: SQVTM, ANQGSEA. The CDR3 sequence is CSVIKGGQETQYF. The CDR3 DNA is TGCAGCGTTATAAAGGGAGGACAAGAGACCCAGTACTTC.

The CDR3: CASSQDTRVETQYF. DNA of the CDR3: TGCGCCAGCAGCCAAGATACCCGAGTTGAGACCCAGTACTTC. This chain joins TRBV4-3 and TRBJ2-5; D gene unclear. Trimming took 0 bases from V and 5 from J, leaving 10 bases between them. Germline assignment: CDR1 LGHNA and CDR2 YSLEER. This CDR3 region has 14 residues.

The CDR3: CASSQVRSGGGETQYF. The CDR3 nucleotides read TGCGCCAGCAGCCAAGTCCGATCGGGGGGCGGCGAGACCCAGTACTTC. The gene calls are TRBV4-1 and TRBJ2-5, with D tentatively TRBD2 (7 bases). The CDR3 has 16 amino acids. V was shortened by 1 base and J by 5 bases, with 17 bases between the two germline ends. Germline CDR1 reads MGHRA; CDR2 reads YSYEKL.

This clonotype was seen repeatedly, ten times or more. V is TRBV24-1 and J is TRBJ2-3, with a possible D match to TRBD2 (6 bases). CDR3 length: 13 residues. CDR1 and CDR2 from the germline V gene are KGHDR and SFDVKD. V was clipped by 7 bases and J by 0 bases, with 7 bases between them. The DNA of the CDR3 is TGTGCCACCAGCGGGACTAGCACAGATACGCAGTATTTT. Protein sequence: CATSGTSTDTQYF.

This chain links TRBV5-1 with TRBJ2-7; 9 bases align to TRBD2. Germline trimming cut 2 bases from V and 2 bases from J; bases unmatched to any gene: 5. CDR3 length: 15 residues. Germline loops: CDR1 SGHRS, CDR2 YFSETQ. Here the CDR3 DNA reads TGCGCCAGCAGCTTAGCGGGGGGCCAGCCCTACGAGCAGTACTTC. Translated, it gives CASSLAGGQPYEQYF.

This clonotype was detected a few times. The chain carries TRBV7-9 and TRBJ1-2; TRBD1 is a possible D gene (5 bases). V was clipped by 5 bases and J by 4 bases, with 23 bases between them. Germline V lookup: CDR1 SEHNR, CDR2 FQNEAQ (reference sequence). This CDR3 region has 17 residues. CDR3 sequence: CASSHPGTEWGSYGYTF. DNA of the CDR3: TGTGCCAGCAGCCACCCGGGCACCGAATGGGGGTCCTATGGCTACACCTTC.

In this sample, this clonotype turned up a few times. The rearrangement links TRBV9 to TRBJ2-7; perhaps TRBD2 as D (5 bases). Trimming shortened V by 4 bases and J by 7 bases, and 18 bases separated the two germline ends. CDR3 length equals 14 residues. The germline gives CDR1 SGDLS, CDR2 YYNGEE. Here the CDR3 reads CASSQPESPGEQYF. In DNA form, the CDR3 reads TGTGCCAGCAGCCAACCCGAATCCCCGGGGGAGCAGTACTTC.

This clonotype has a handful of counts. The chain combines TRBV6-5 with TRBJ2-5, with D perhaps given as TRBD1 or TRBD2 (5 bases each). The germline V gene has CDR1 MNHEY and CDR2 SVGAGI. The CDR3 is made up of 15 amino acids. V was trimmed by 2 bases and J by 4 bases, leaving 14 bases between them. Here the CDR3 DNA reads TGTGCCAGCAGTTACGACGCCGGGGCCGGAGAGACCCAGTACTTC. It yields the protein CASSYDAGAGETQYF.

This clonotype was observed a handful of times. The V gene is TRBV27, the J gene TRBJ1-2; D uncertain. The CDR3 runs 14 residues. CDR1 MNHEY and CDR2 SMNVEV come from the germline V gene (reference sequence). V was shortened by 3 bases and J by 5 bases, with 13 bases between the two germline ends. The CDR3 region is CASSLRSSLYGYTF. In DNA, the CDR3 is TGTGCCAGCAGTTTGAGAAGCAGCCTGTATGGCTACACCTTC.

The chain joins TRBV5-5 to TRBJ2-1; D not resolved. Germline V gives CDR1 SGHKS, CDR2 YYEKEE (reference sequence). The CDR3 has 15 amino acids. Trimming took 4 bases from V and 7 from J, leaving 18 bases between them. DNA of the CDR3: TGTGCCAGCAGCGGACCTTTCCCCCGCGTGAATGAGCAGTTCTTC. As protein: CASSGPFPRVNEQFF.

In its sample, this clonotype was seen a few times. V gene TRBV5-5 combines with J gene TRBJ2-7; 7 bases align to TRBD1. The germline gives CDR1 SGHKS, CDR2 YYEKEE (reference sequence). This CDR3 region has 16 residues. V was clipped by 2 bases and J by 1 base; unmatched bases: 9. The CDR3 reads CASSFGTADFSYEQYV. The CDR3 DNA sequence: TGTGCCAGCAGCTTCGGGACAGCGGATTTTTCCTACGAGCAGTACGTC.

This clonotype was counted only a few times. One end of the junction is discordant with germline, which a read error may explain. This sequence joins TRBV27 and TRBJ2-7; unclear D gene. Germline loops: CDR1 MNHEY, CDR2 SMNVEV (reference sequence). The CDR3 length is 16 residues. DNA for the CDR3: TGTGCCAGCAGTTTATCGGTACAGATTCCGTCCTCCGAGCAGTACTTC. As protein: CASSLSVQIPSSEQYF.

This clonotype has just a few counts. The rearrangement uses TRBV7-2 and TRBJ2-1; possibly TRBD1 for D (5 bases). V gave up 5 bases and J gave up 2 bases, with 16 bases separating them. Looked up from germline, CDR1 is SGHTA and CDR2 is FQGNSA. The CDR3 is made up of 16 amino acids. CDR3 sequence reads: CASSRSPGRPYNEQFF. In DNA, the CDR3 is TGTGCCAGCAGCCGCTCCCCAGGGCGACCCTACAATGAGCAGTTCTTC.

V is TRBV5-4 and J is TRBJ2-3; a weak D match, TRBD1 (5 bases). CDR3 length equals 15 residues. Germline V gene lookup returns CDR1 SGHNT and CDR2 YYREEE (reference sequence). The V and J ends lost 1 base and 2 bases respectively, with 11 bases between them. The CDR3: CASSLRGRPTDTQYF. DNA for the CDR3: TGTGCCAGCAGCTTGAGGGGTCGGCCCACAGATACGCAGTATTTT.

This clonotype occurred a few times. The chain links TRBV7-2 to TRBJ2-7; 11 bases align to TRBD2. Trimming removed 5 bases from V and 0 bases from J; junction bases left unmatched: 9. Germline V lookup: CDR1 SGHTA, CDR2 FQGNSA. The CDR3 is 17 amino acids. DNA of the CDR3: TGTGCCAGCAGCGGACGGACTAGCGGGTTAAGCTCCTACGAGCAGTACTTC. Encoded protein: CASSGRTSGLSSYEQYF. Complete variable domain (other parts from reference TRBV7-2 and TRBJ2-7): GAGVSQSPSNKVTEKGKDVELRCDPISGHTALYWYRQSLGQGLEFLIYFQGNSAPDKSGLPSDRFSAERTGGSVSTLTIQRTQQEDSAVYLCASSGRTSGLSSYEQYFGPGTRLTVT.

In this sample, this clonotype turned up a few times. The genes are TRBV24-1 and TRBJ2-3; a weak D match, TRBD2 (5 bases). The germline CDR1 and CDR2 sequences are KGHDR and SFDVKD. The CDR3 contains 13 residues. Trimming stripped 7 bases from V and 3 bases from J, with 10 bases between. The DNA of the CDR3 is TGTGCCACCAGGGCGACGGGGACAGATACGCAGTATTTT. Protein: CATRATGTDTQYF.

This clonotype was detected only a few times. The chain employs TRBV20-1 and TRBJ2-3; D is possibly TRBD2 (5 bases). Trimming took off 5 bases at V and 2 bases at J, with 17 bases between the two ends. The CDR3 has 15 residues. Germline lookup yields CDR1 DFQATT and CDR2 SNEGSKA (reference sequence). CDR3: CSAFGLVQITDTQYF. CDR3 nucleotides: TGCAGTGCTTTTGGACTCGTCCAGATCACAGATACGCAGTATTTT.

This clonotype was seen a few times. The rearrangement joins TRBV14 to TRBJ2-2; D is undetermined. The CDR3 sequence is 15 residues long. The germline V and J ends were trimmed by 5 bases and 3 bases, with 13 bases remaining between them. The germline CDR1 and CDR2 sequences are SGHDN and FVKESK. The CDR3 spells CASSGIARDTGELFF. CDR3 in DNA: TGTGCCAGCAGCGGCATAGCTAGGGACACCGGGGAGCTGTTTTTT.

The sample holds a few counts of this clonotype. The gene calls are TRBV27 and TRBJ1-2; possible D gene TRBD1, 6 bases. The germline V gene encodes CDR1 MNHEY and CDR2 SMNVEV (reference sequence). This CDR3 spans 15 amino acids. Trimming removed 0 bases from V and 5 bases from J, with 13 bases in between. DNA of the CDR3: TGTGCCAGCAGTTTATCGATCGGACAGCTTTATGGCTACACCTTC. Translation gives CASSLSIGQLYGYTF.

This chain uses TRBV5-5 with TRBJ2-1, with D hard to call. Germline-derived CDR1 and CDR2 are SGHKS and YYEKEE (reference sequence). Trimming pared 0 bases from V and 7 bases from J, leaving 11 bases between. This CDR3 is built from 14 residues. The CDR3 here is CASSLEPIGNEQFF. CDR3 sequence (DNA): TGTGCCAGCAGCTTGGAACCAATCGGAAATGAGCAGTTCTTC.

This clonotype was found many times. The V call is TRBV5-1, the J call TRBJ2-1, with D possibly TRBD2 on 6 matching bases. Trimming took 3 bases from V and 5 from J, leaving 12 bases between them. Germline V gene sequence: CDR1 SGHRS, CDR2 YFSETQ. The CDR3 extends over 14 amino acids. Here the CDR3 reads CASSYGTLDNEQFF. Written as DNA, the CDR3 is TGCGCCAGCAGCTACGGGACTCTTGACAATGAGCAGTTCTTC.

This sequence joins TRBV9 and TRBJ1-3; no clear D. V was trimmed by 7 bases and J by 4 bases, leaving 12 bases between them. CDR1 SGDLS and CDR2 YYNGEE come from the germline V gene. The CDR3 is 13 amino acids. CDR3 bases: TGTGCCAGCGTTCCAGAAAACGGAAACACCATATATTTT. Its protein is CASVPENGNTIYF.

In this sample, this clonotype turned up a few times. The junction differs from germline at one of its ends, possibly a read error. The chain employs TRBV7-3 and TRBJ2-5; D gene uncertain. The CDR3 covers 9 residues. Germline CDR1 is SGHTA and CDR2 is FQGTGA. The DNA of the CDR3 is TGTGCCAGCAGCTTGGGCCCCCCCTTC. It translates to CASSLGPPF.

The chain uses TRBV10-3 and TRBJ2-3; D is unresolved. Germline CDR1 reads ENHRY; CDR2 reads SYGVKD. CDR3 length equals 13 residues. V was clipped by 7 bases and J by 0 bases, with 8 bases between them. The CDR3 bases are TGTGCCATCACCCCCGGTAGCACAGATACGCAGTATTTT. Residues: CAITPGSTDTQYF.

This chain joins TRBV29-1 and TRBJ2-6; 11 bases align to TRBD1. V was clipped by 6 bases and J by 2 bases; unmatched bases: 3. CDR1 and CDR2 (germline): SQVTM, ANQGSEA. The CDR3 length is 15 residues. The CDR3 sequence: CSVDRGLAGANVLTF. CDR3 nucleotide sequence: TGCAGCGTGGACAGGGGGCTAGCTGGGGCCAACGTCCTGACTTTC.

This clonotype turned up a few times. This chain links TRBV5-4 with TRBJ2-1; 7 bases fit TRBD1. This CDR3 contains 17 residues. Germline loops: CDR1 SGHNT, CDR2 YYREEE (reference sequence). The ends lost 6 bases at V and 0 bases at J; junction bases unmatched: 12. The CDR3 DNA reads TGTGCCAGCATGCCTACTTTTGGGGACAGCTCCTACAATGAGCAGTTCTTC. Its protein product is CASMPTFGDSSYNEQFF. Drawing the rest from reference TRBV5-4 and TRBJ2-1, the complete variable domain is ETGVTQSPTHLIKTRGQQVTLRCSSQSGHNTVSWYQQALGQGPQFIFQYYREEENGRGNFPPRFSGLQFPNYSSELNVNALELDDSALYLCASMPTFGDSSYNEQFFGPGTRLTVL.

This clonotype occurred a few times. V and J are TRBV9 and TRBJ1-2, with D uncertain. The CDR3 is 15 amino acids. Germline V gives CDR1 SGDLS, CDR2 YYNGEE. V gave up 0 bases and J gave up 0 bases, with 9 bases separating them. The CDR3 nucleotides are TGTGCCAGCAGCGTAGCTGAGAGCGCTAACTATGGCTACACCTTC. Translating it yields CASSVAESANYGYTF.